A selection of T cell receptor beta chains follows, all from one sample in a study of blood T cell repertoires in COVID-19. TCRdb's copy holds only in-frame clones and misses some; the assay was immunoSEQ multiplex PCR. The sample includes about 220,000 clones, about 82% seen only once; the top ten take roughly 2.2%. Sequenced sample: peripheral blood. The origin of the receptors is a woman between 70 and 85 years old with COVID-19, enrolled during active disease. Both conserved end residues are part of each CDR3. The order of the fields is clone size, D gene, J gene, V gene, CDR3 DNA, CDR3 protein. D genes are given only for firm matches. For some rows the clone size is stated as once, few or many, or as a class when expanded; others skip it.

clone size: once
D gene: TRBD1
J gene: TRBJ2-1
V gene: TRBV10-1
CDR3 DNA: TGCGCCAGCAGTGAGGGGGACAGGGGTCATGAGCAGTTCTTC
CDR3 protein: CASSEGDRGHEQFF

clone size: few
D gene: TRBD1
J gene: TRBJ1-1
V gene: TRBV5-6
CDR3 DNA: TGTGCCAGCAGCAGGACAGGGATGAACACTGAAGCTTTCTTT
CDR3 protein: CASSRTGMNTEAFF

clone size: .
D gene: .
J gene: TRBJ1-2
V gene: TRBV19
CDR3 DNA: TGTGCCAGCTCAGACGACAGCATTTCTAACTATGGCTACACCTTC
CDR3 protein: CASSDDSISNYGYTF

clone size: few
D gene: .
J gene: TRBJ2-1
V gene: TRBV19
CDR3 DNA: TGTGCCAGTAGGCCACAGGGGGAGGGGGGACTCAATGAGCAGTTCTTC
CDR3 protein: CASRPQGEGGLNEQFF

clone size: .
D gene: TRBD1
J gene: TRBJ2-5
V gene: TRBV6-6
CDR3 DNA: TGTGCCAGCAGTTACTGGGACAGGGGGGATGCAGAGACCCAGTACTTC
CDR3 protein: CASSYWDRGDAETQYF

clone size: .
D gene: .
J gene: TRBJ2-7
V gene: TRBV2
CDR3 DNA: TGTGCCAGCAGTGTGCCGGACCCGGGAACCTACGAGCAGTACTTC
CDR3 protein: CASSVPDPGTYEQYF

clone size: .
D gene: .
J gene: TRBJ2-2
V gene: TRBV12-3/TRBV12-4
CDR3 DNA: TGTGCCAGCAGTTTCTCCGGAGTCGGGGAGCTGTTTTTT
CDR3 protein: CASSFSGVGELFF

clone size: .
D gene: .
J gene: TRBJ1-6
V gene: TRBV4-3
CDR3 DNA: TGCGCCAGCAGCCAATACATGGACAGAGATCATAATTCACCCCTCCACTTT
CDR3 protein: CASSQYMDRDHNSPLHF

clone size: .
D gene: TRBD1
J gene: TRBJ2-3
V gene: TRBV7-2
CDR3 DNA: TGTGCCAGCAGCCGCGACAGGGTAGGGACAGATACGCAGTATTTT
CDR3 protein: CASSRDRVGTDTQYF

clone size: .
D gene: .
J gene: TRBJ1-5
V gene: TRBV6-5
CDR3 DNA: TGTGCCAGCAGTTACGGGAGGAACAATCAGCCCCAGCATTTT
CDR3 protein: CASSYGRNNQPQHF

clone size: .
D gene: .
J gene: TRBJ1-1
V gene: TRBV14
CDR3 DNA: TGTGCCAGCAGCCAAGATTGGCAATTGAACACTGAAGCTTTCTTT
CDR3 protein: CASSQDWQLNTEAFF

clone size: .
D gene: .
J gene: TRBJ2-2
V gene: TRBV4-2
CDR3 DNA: TGTGCCAGCAGCCAAGATCGGGGGGCTAGCGGCGGGGAGCTGTTTTTT
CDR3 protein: CASSQDRGASGGELFF

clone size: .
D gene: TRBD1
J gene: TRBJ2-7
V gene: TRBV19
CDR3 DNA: TGTGCCAGTAGTATAATTGGGACAGGGCTCGACGAGCAGTACTTC
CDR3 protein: CASSIIGTGLDEQYF

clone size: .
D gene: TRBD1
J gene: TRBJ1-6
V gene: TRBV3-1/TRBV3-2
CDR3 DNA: TGTGCCAGCAGCCCCCGGGACAGTAATTCACCCCTCCACTTT
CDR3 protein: CASSPRDSNSPLHF

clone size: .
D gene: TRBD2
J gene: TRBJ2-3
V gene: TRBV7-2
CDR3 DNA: TGTGCCAGCAGCAACTACCTAGCGGAGTGGGATACGCAGTATTTT
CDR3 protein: CASSNYLAEWDTQYF

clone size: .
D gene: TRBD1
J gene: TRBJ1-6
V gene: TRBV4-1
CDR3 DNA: TGCGCCAGCAGCCAAGGGACAGGGGAGGGATCACCCCTCCACTTT
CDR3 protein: CASSQGTGEGSPLHF

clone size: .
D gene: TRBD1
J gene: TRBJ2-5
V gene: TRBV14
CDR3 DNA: TGTGCCAGCAGCCTACTACAGGGGGGAGAGACCCAGTACTTC
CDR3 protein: CASSLLQGGETQYF